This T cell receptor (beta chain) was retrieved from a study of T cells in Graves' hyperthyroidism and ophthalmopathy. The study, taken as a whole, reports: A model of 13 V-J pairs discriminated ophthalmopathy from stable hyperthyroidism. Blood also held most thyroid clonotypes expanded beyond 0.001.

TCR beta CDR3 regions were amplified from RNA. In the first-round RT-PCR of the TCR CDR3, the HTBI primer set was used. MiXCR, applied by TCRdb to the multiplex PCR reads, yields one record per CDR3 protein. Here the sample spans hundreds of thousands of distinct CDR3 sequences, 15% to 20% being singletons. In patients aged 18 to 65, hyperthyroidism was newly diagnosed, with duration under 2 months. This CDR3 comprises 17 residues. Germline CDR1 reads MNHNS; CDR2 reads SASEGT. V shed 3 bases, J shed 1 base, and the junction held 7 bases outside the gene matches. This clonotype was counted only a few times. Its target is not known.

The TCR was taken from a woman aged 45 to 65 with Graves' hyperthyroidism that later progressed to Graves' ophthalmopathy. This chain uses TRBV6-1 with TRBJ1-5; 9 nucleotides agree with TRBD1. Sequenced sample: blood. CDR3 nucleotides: TGTGCCAGCAGTGAGAGTCCCGGACAGGGGAGCAATCAGCCCCAGCATTTT. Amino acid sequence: CASSESPGQGSNQPQHF.